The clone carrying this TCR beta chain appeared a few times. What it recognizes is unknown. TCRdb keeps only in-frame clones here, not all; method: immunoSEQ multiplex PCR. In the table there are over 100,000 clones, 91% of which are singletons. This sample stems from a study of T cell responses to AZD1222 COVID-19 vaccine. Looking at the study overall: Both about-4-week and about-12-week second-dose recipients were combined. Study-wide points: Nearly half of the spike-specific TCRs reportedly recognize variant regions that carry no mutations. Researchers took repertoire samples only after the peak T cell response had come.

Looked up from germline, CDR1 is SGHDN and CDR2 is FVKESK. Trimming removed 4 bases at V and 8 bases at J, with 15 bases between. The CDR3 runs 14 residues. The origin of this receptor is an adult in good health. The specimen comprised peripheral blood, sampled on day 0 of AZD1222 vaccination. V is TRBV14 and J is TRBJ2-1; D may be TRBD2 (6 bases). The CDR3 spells CASSPTTQRDEQFF. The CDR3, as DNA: TGTGCCAGCAGCCCGACAACTCAGCGGGATGAGCAGTTCTTC.